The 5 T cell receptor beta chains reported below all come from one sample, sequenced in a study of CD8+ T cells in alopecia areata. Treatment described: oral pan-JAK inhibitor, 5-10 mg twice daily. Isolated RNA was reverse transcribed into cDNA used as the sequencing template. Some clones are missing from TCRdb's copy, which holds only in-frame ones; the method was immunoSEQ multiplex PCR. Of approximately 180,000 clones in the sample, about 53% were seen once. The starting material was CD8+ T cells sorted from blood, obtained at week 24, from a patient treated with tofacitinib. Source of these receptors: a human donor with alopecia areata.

This CDR3 is CASSSIRGTEAFF. DNA for the CDR3: TGTGCCAGCAGTTCAATCAGGGGCACTGAAGCTTTCTTT. The rearrangement links TRBV28 to TRBJ1-1; the D gene is possibly TRBD1 (6 bases). CDR3 length: 13 amino acids. Trimming took 4 bases from V and 4 from J, leaving 10 bases between them. The germline gives CDR1 MDHEN, CDR2 SYDVKM.

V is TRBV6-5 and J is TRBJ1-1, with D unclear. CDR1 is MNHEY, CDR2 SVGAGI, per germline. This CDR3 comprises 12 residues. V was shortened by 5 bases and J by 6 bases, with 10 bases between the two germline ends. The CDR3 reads CASSHGDSEAFF. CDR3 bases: TGTGCCAGCAGTCACGGTGACTCTGAAGCTTTCTTT.

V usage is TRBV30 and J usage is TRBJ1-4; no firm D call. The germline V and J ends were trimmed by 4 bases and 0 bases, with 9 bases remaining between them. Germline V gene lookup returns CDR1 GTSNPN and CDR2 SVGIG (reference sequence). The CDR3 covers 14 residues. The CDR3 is CAWMGNATNEKLFF. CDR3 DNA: TGTGCCTGGATGGGCAATGCAACTAATGAAAAACTGTTTTTT.

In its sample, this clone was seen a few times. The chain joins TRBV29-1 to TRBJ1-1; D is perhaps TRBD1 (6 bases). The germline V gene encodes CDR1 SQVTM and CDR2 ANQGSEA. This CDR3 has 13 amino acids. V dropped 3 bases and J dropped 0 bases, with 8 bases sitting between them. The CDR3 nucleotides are TGCAGCGTTGAGGGGGACATGAACACTGAAGCTTTCTTT. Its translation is CSVEGDMNTEAFF.

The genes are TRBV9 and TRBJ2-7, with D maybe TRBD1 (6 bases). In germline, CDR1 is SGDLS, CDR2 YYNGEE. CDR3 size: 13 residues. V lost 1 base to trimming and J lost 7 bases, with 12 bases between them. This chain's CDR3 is CASSVQPGEEQYF. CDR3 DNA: TGTGCCAGCAGCGTACAACCAGGGGAAGAGCAGTACTTC. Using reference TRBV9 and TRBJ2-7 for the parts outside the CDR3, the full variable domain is DSGVTQTPKHLITATGQRVTLRCSPRSGDLSVYWYQQSLDQGLQFLIQYYNGEERAKGNILERFSAQQFPDLHSELNLSSLELGDSALYFCASSVQPGEEQYFGPGTRLTVT.